A single sample is the source of the 12 T cell receptor beta chains below, sequenced in a study of T cells in Graves' hyperthyroidism and ophthalmopathy. Template material for amplifying TCR beta CDR3 regions consisted of RNA transcripts. First-round RT-PCR with HTBI primers amplified the TCR CDR3 region. TCRdb re-derived calls from the multiplex PCR reads in MiXCR, one entry per CDR3 protein. The sample records hundreds of thousands of distinct CDR3 sequences, about 38% being singletons. Sequenced: blood. The receptors stem from a man between 18 and 29 years old with Graves' hyperthyroidism.

This clonotype was seen a few times. The J gene is TRBJ2-7, the V gene TRBV10-3, with a weak D call TRBD2 (6 bases). Germline lookup yields CDR1 ENHRY and CDR2 SYGVKD. This CDR3 has 9 residues. V lost 6 bases and J 9 bases, leaving 6 bases between the germline ends. The CDR3: CAISGGQYF. The CDR3 region has the DNA TGTGCCATCAGCGGGGGGCAGTACTTC.

The chain combines TRBV12-3 or TRBV12-4 with TRBJ1-2, with no clear D. The germline V and J ends were trimmed by 5 bases and 3 bases, with 16 bases remaining between them. The length of the CDR3 is 15 residues. CDR3 sequence: CASSLDLEGHYGYTF. The CDR3 DNA reads TGTGCCAGCAGTCTCGACCTGGAAGGGCACTATGGCTACACCTTC.

The rearrangement uses TRBV7-6 and TRBJ2-7; 8 bases fit TRBD2. The CDR3 consists of 15 residues. After removal of 5 bases from V and 0 bases from J, the junction contained 6 bases not matched to a gene. Per the germline V gene, CDR1 is SGHVS and CDR2 is FNYEAQ. The DNA of the CDR3 is TGTGCCAGCAGCCGGGGCGGGGGGCCCTCCTACGAGCAGTACTTC. This codes for CASSRGGGPSYEQYF.

The V and J genes are TRBV5-1 and TRBJ1-1; a possible D gene is TRBD1 (5 bases). This CDR3 region has 15 residues. The V end lost 0 bases, the J end lost 1 base, and 10 bases lay between the germline ends. Germline V gives CDR1 SGHRS, CDR2 YFSETQ. The CDR3 DNA is TGCGCCAGCAGCTTGGTAGCCAGGGAGAACACTGAAGCTTTCTTT. This sequence encodes CASSLVARENTEAFF.

The sample holds many counts of this clonotype. The chain employs TRBV7-9 and TRBJ1-2; TRBD1 matches at 9 bases. CDR3 length: 15 residues. Germline values: CDR1 SEHNR, CDR2 FQNEAQ (reference sequence). J gave up 6 bases and V 1 base, and 6 bases lay outside the gene matches. The CDR3: CASSLGGQGFDGYTF. In nucleotides, the CDR3 is TGTGCCAGCAGCTTAGGGGGACAGGGATTCGATGGCTACACCTTC.

The rearrangement uses TRBV5-1 and TRBJ1-1; 10 bases line up with TRBD1. The CDR3 runs 16 residues. Germline CDR1 SGHRS, CDR2 YFSETQ. V lost 4 bases and J lost 0; bases outside the gene matches: 6. CDR3 nucleotides: TGCGCCAGCAGCCCCGGACAGGGGGGAGTGAACACTGAAGCTTTCTTT. This sequence encodes CASSPGQGGVNTEAFF.

This clonotype was picked up many times. V is TRBV29-1 and J is TRBJ2-7; 12 nucleotides match TRBD1. Trimming cost V 6 bases and J 6 bases; bases outside gene matches: 3. The CDR3 spans 12 residues. Germline loops: CDR1 SQVTM, CDR2 ANQGSEA. DNA of the CDR3: TGCAGCGTCGGGACAGGGGGCGGCGAGCAGTACTTC. This translates into CSVGTGGGEQYF.

The chain uses TRBV7-9 and TRBJ2-7, with 7 bases lining up with TRBD1. The J segment lost 2 bases and the V segment lost 2 bases, leaving 9 bases of the junction unmatched. Germline CDR1 reads SEHNR; CDR2 reads FQNEAQ (reference sequence). CDR3 length: 16 amino acids. CDR3 in amino acids: CASSLSTGTLTYEQYF. The CDR3 region has the DNA TGTGCCAGCAGCTTATCGACAGGGACCCTAACCTACGAGCAGTACTTC.

This clonotype has ten or more counts. The chain employs TRBV10-3 and TRBJ1-5; TRBD1 is a possible D gene (6 bases). The CDR3 length is 14 residues. CDR1 is ENHRY, CDR2 SYGVKD, per germline. Between the trimmed V and J ends, which lost 3 bases and 4 bases, there was a span of 10 bases. The DNA of the CDR3 is TGTGCCATCAGTGATGGGGGCCAAAATCAGCCCCAGCATTTT. It encodes CAISDGGQNQPQHF.

The chain couples TRBV27 to TRBJ2-5; 9 nucleotides line up with TRBD2. Germline CDR1 reads MNHEY; CDR2 reads SMNVEV (reference sequence). The CDR3 is 16 amino acids. After removal of 0 bases from V and 5 bases from J, the junction contained 7 bases not matched to a gene. The CDR3 bases are TGTGCCAGCAGTTTATCCCTGGCGGGAGGGGAGGAGACCCAGTACTTC. Its translation is CASSLSLAGGEETQYF.

This chain connects TRBV10-3 to TRBJ1-5; D is perhaps TRBD1 (5 bases). The CDR3 extends over 18 amino acids. Per the germline V gene, CDR1 is ENHRY and CDR2 is SYGVKD. Trimming removed 8 bases at V and 2 bases at J, with 25 bases between. This chain's CDR3 is CAIRGSGEGLYGNQPQHF. The CDR3 DNA sequence: TGTGCCATCCGGGGCTCCGGGGAAGGTTTGTACGGCAATCAGCCCCAGCATTTT.

This clonotype was found a few times. J is TRBJ1-5 and V is TRBV2; D remains unclear. Trimming removed 4 bases at V and 3 bases at J, with 10 bases between. CDR3 length equals 14 residues. The V gene's germline CDR1 is SNHLY and CDR2 FYNNEI. The CDR3 loop is CASSGGAHNQPQHF. DNA for the CDR3: TGTGCCAGCAGTGGGGGAGCCCACAATCAGCCCCAGCATTTT.